The 13 T cell receptor beta chains in this list originate from one sample, sequenced in a study of cytomegalovirus exposure and HLA in healthy donors. 13 Jbeta primers and 60 Vbeta primers were used for the PCR. Assay: immunoSEQ multiplex PCR; the TCRdb copy retains only in-frame clones and omits some. In all, the sample yields some 67,000 clones. The sequenced material came from PBMCs. All receptors come from a woman in her thirties in good health and CMV-seronegative.

The chain recombines TRBV30 with TRBJ2-6, with 8 bases that match TRBD2. The CDR3 is 16 residues long. The germline V gene encodes CDR1 GTSNPN and CDR2 SVGIG (reference sequence). Germline trimming cut 0 bases from V and 3 bases from J; bases unmatched to any gene: 4. CDR3 nucleotides: TGTGCCTGGAGTGTACGGGGGGGCGGTGGGGCCAACGTCCTGACTTTC. Protein: CAWSVRGGGGANVLTF.

This chain joins TRBV10-3 and TRBJ2-3, with 10 bases identical to TRBD2. The ends lost 10 bases at V and 5 bases at J; junction bases unmatched: 9. The CDR3 length is 14 residues. Germline V gene sequence: CDR1 ENHRY, CDR2 SYGVKD. The CDR3, as DNA: TGTGCCAGCTTCCTAGCGGGAGCGGGAGATACGCAGTATTTT. Translated: CASFLAGAGDTQYF.

This rearrangement joins TRBV4-1 to TRBJ1-3; TRBD1 is a possible D gene (5 bases). CDR1 is MGHRA and CDR2 is YSYEKL in the germline V gene. Trimming shortened V by 2 bases and J by 3 bases, and 14 bases separated the two germline ends. This CDR3 region has 16 residues. This CDR3 reads CASSQPLSGVGNTIYF. The CDR3 nucleotides are TGCGCCAGCAGCCAACCTCTTTCGGGGGTTGGAAACACCATATATTTT.

The V and J genes are TRBV28 and TRBJ2-2, with 15 bases identical to TRBD2. V trimming: 7 bases; J trimming: 5 bases; junction bases outside the gene matches: 8. The CDR3 is 17 residues long. Germline V lookup: CDR1 MDHEN, CDR2 SYDVKM. The CDR3 DNA reads as TGTGCCAGCACCCAGGGACTAGCGGGAGGATATACCGGGGAGCTGTTTTTT. Translated: CASTQGLAGGYTGELFF.

The V and J genes are TRBV30 and TRBJ1-1; 9 bases map to TRBD1. CDR3 length: 15 amino acids. The V gene's germline CDR1 is GTSNPN and CDR2 SVGIG (reference sequence). J was trimmed by 0 bases and V by 2 bases; bases with no gene match: 4. CDR3 coding DNA: TGTGCCTGGAGTCCCGGACAGGGGATGAACACTGAAGCTTTCTTT. This translates into CAWSPGQGMNTEAFF. Supplemented by reference TRBV30 and TRBJ1-1, the full variable domain reads SQTIHQWPATLVQPVGSPLSLECTVEGTSNPNLYWYRQAAGRGLQLLFYSVGIGQISSEVPQNLSASRPQDRQFILSSKKLLLSDSGFYLCAWSPGQGMNTEAFFGQGTRLTVV.

This chain links TRBV7-6 with TRBJ2-5; 10 nucleotides line up with TRBD2. Trimming removed 5 bases from V and 5 bases from J; junction bases left unmatched: 5. The CDR3 totals 14 residues. Germline lookup yields CDR1 SGHVS and CDR2 FNYEAQ. This CDR3 is CASSRAGGVETQYF. CDR3 sequence (DNA): TGTGCCAGCAGCCGAGCGGGGGGGGTTGAGACCCAGTACTTC.

This chain uses TRBV6-6 with TRBJ1-5; 7 nucleotides agree with TRBD1. The CDR3 extends over 15 amino acids. The trim removed 0 bases at V and 8 bases at J, leaving 7 bases unmatched. From germline, CDR1 is MNHNY and CDR2 SVGAGI (reference sequence). CDR3 sequence (DNA): TGTGCCAGCAGTTACTCCGGGACAGTCCTCGAGCCCCAGCATTTT. Protein sequence: CASSYSGTVLEPQHF.

This chain links TRBV7-7 with TRBJ2-1, with 9 bases lining up with TRBD2. Germline V gene data show CDR1 as SSHAT and CDR2 as FNYEAQ (reference sequence). The CDR3 consists of 13 residues. CDR3 DNA sequence: TGTGCTAGGGGAAGCAGCGGGAGGTGTGAGCAGTTCTTC. Its translation is CARGSSGRCEQFF.

This chain links TRBV7-8 with TRBJ1-2, with 7 bases fitting TRBD1. Germline lookup yields CDR1 SGHVS and CDR2 FQNEAQ. V lost 5 bases to trimming and J lost 4 bases; unmatched junction nucleotides: 19. This CDR3 is built from 18 residues. The CDR3 loop reads CASSPQPDRRPHGYGYTF. The CDR3 nucleotides read TGTGCCAGCAGCCCCCAACCGGACAGGCGACCCCATGGCTATGGCTACACCTTC.

The chain couples TRBV19 to TRBJ2-6, with D perhaps matching TRBD2 (5 bases). Trimming left V 7 bases short and J 0 bases short, with 16 bases between. This CDR3 spans 17 amino acids. Per germline, CDR1 LNHDA and CDR2 SQIVND (reference sequence). In nucleotides, the CDR3 is TGTGCCAGTATGCCCTCCTCGGGAAACTCTGGGGCCAACGTCCTGACTTTC. It encodes CASMPSSGNSGANVLTF.

The rearrangement joins TRBV28 to TRBJ1-5; D possibly corresponds to TRBD1 (6 bases). CDR1 and CDR2 from the germline V gene are MDHEN and SYDVKM. V was cut by 5 bases and J by 9 bases, with 11 bases left in between. This CDR3 spans 12 amino acids. The CDR3 coding sequence is TGTGCCAGCAGTGACAGGCACTTGCCCCAGCATTTT. This sequence encodes CASSDRHLPQHF.

The V call is TRBV12-5, the J call TRBJ1-2; 7 nucleotides match TRBD1. The length of the CDR3 is 13 residues. Germline assignment: CDR1 LGHNT and CDR2 FRNRAP. The V segment lost 6 bases and the J segment 6 bases; nucleotides outside the gene matches: 7. The chain's CDR3 is CASGYRGAHGYTF. CDR3 in DNA: TGTGCTAGTGGGTACAGGGGAGCCCATGGCTACACCTTC.

The CDR3 DNA follows: TGTGCCAGCAGCTTCGGGGTCCCCGATCAGCCCCAGCATTTT. Protein: CASSFGVPDQPQHF. This chain uses TRBV7-2 with TRBJ1-5; D remains ambiguous. The CDR3 extends over 14 amino acids. V was cut by 3 bases and J by 5 bases, with 11 bases left in between. CDR1 is SGHTA and CDR2 is FQGNSA in the germline V gene.